This entry concerns a single T cell receptor (beta chain). Its specificity is not known. V shed 7 bases and J shed 0 bases, with 8 bases lying between them. Germline CDR1 SQVTM, CDR2 ANQGSEA. This CDR3 comprises 12 residues. The data originate from a study of T cell responses to AZD1222 COVID-19 vaccine. Study-level information: Second doses were pooled across both intervals (about 4 or about 12 weeks). Whole-study findings and limits: Only after the peak T cell response were repertoires sampled. Females made up more of the donors, who were largely white British, and clonal diversity may have come out too low.

Assay used: immunoSEQ multiplex PCR; TCRdb lists only in-frame clones, some missing. In the table there are about 110,000 clones, around nine tenths of which are singletons. The starting material was peripheral blood, obtained on day 0 of AZD1222 vaccination. This chain links TRBV29-1 with TRBJ2-3; D is ambiguous. The sequence came from an adult in good health. CDR3 amino acids: CSASESTDTQYF. The CDR3 DNA reads TGCAGCGCCAGCGAGAGCACAGATACGCAGTATTTT.